The 9 T cell receptor beta chains given below trace back to one sample, sequenced in a study of blood T cell repertoires in COVID-19. The table came from immunoSEQ multiplex PCR; TCRdb's copy has only in-frame clones and leaves some out. The profile shows 150,000 to 200,000 clones, approximately 80% of them singletons. The sequenced sample was peripheral blood. Receptor source: a woman aged 40-49 years with COVID-19, enrolled during active disease.

The chain couples TRBV6-5 to TRBJ2-7, with TRBD1 as a possible D gene (5 bases). The CDR3 runs 13 residues. V lost 7 bases to trimming and J lost 1 base, with 11 bases between them. CDR1 MNHEY and CDR2 SVGAGI come from the germline V gene. Here the CDR3 reads CASKKGVSYEQYF. The DNA of the CDR3 is TGTGCCAGCAAGAAAGGGGTTTCCTACGAGCAGTACTTC.

The chain is built from TRBV28 and TRBJ1-5; D remains ambiguous. There are 13 residues in the CDR3. V was shortened by 3 bases and J by 12 bases, with 15 bases between the two germline ends. CDR1 and CDR2 (germline): MDHEN, SYDVKM. The CDR3, as DNA: TGTGCCAGCAGTTTGAAGATATTAACTTACCAGCATTTT. Translated, it gives CASSLKILTYQHF.

This chain links TRBV19 with TRBJ1-2; D is unclear. CDR1 and CDR2 (germline): LNHDA, SQIVND (reference sequence). The V end lost 6 bases, the J end lost 7 bases, and 15 bases lay between the germline ends. This CDR3 has 13 residues. For the CDR3, the DNA is TGTGCCAGTAGCCCCCGGGAATTCAGTGGCTACACCTTC. This encodes CASSPREFSGYTF.

This rearrangement joins TRBV9 to TRBJ2-1, with TRBD2 matching 8 bases. There are 13 residues in the CDR3. After removal of 4 bases from V and 8 bases from J, the junction contained 5 bases not matched to a gene. Germline V gene sequence: CDR1 SGDLS, CDR2 YYNGEE. The CDR3 DNA follows: TGTGCCAGCAGCCTTAGCGGGAACTATGAGCAGTTCTTC. Amino acid sequence: CASSLSGNYEQFF. Full variable domain (rest looked up from reference TRBV9 and TRBJ2-1): DSGVTQTPKHLITATGQRVTLRCSPRSGDLSVYWYQQSLDQGLQFLIQYYNGEERAKGNILERFSAQQFPDLHSELNLSSLELGDSALYFCASSLSGNYEQFFGPGTRLTVL.

The chain has TRBV4-1 and TRBJ1-2; no firm D call. V was pared by 1 base and J by 0 bases, with 9 bases between. Germline assignment: CDR1 MGHRA and CDR2 YSYEKL. This CDR3 spans 15 amino acids. In DNA, the CDR3 is TGCGCCAGCAGCCAAGGACTATTACCTAACTATGGCTACACCTTC. Translating it yields CASSQGLLPNYGYTF.

This clone was recorded a few times. The chain is built from TRBV15 and TRBJ1-1; weak D call: TRBD1 (5 bases). Between the trimmed V and J ends, which lost 8 bases and 3 bases, there was a span of 13 bases. The CDR3 has 13 residues. The germline CDR1 and CDR2 sequences are LNHNV and YYDKDF (reference sequence). The CDR3 region is CATALGQHTEAFF. CDR3 nucleotides: TGTGCCACCGCTCTGGGGCAGCACACTGAAGCTTTCTTT.

V gene TRBV11-2 combines with J gene TRBJ1-6; 7 nucleotides agree with TRBD1. Looked up from germline, CDR1 is SGHAT and CDR2 is FQNNGV. The CDR3 sequence is 14 residues long. The V and J ends lost 3 bases and 7 bases, in that order; junction bases with no gene match: 3. The CDR3 reads CASSFTGVNSPLHF. The CDR3 nucleotides read TGTGCCAGCAGCTTTACAGGGGTAAATTCACCCCTCCACTTT.

This rearrangement joins TRBV24-1 to TRBJ2-5; tentatively, D is TRBD2 (6 bases). The CDR3 has 13 residues. Germline CDR1 and CDR2: KGHDR and SFDVKD. Trimming took off 1 base at V and 5 bases at J, with 7 bases between the two ends. This chain's CDR3 is CATSDFRGETQYF. CDR3 in DNA: TGTGCCACCAGTGATTTTCGGGGGGAGACCCAGTACTTC.

The table lists this clone with a count of one. The genes are TRBV5-5 and TRBJ2-1, with TRBD2 as a possible D gene (6 bases). The CDR3 contains 13 residues. V shed 3 bases and J shed 7 bases, with 11 bases lying between them. Germline values: CDR1 SGHKS, CDR2 YYEKEE (reference sequence). CDR3 DNA sequence: TGTGCCAGCAGCTGGAGGGTGGCAAATGAGCAGTTCTTC. This sequence encodes CASSWRVANEQFF.